This T cell receptor beta chain appears in the sequencing data of a study of neurological immune-mediated disorders. This clonotype was seen many times. The CDR3 runs 14 residues. The germline V and J ends were trimmed by 4 bases and 6 bases, with 13 bases remaining between them. CDR1 LGHDT and CDR2 YNNKEL come from the germline V gene (reference sequence). The authors made cDNA by 5'RACE with 10-nucleotide random UMIs. TCRdb independently ran MiXCR on the 5' RACE reads; one entry per CDR3 protein. The sample has some 33,000 distinct CDR3 sequences, about 1.4% seen once. The chain joins TRBV3-1 to TRBJ2-1; D perhaps matches TRBD2 (6 bases). The source is a woman aged 30 to 39 with multiple sclerosis. The material sequenced was PBMCs. This CDR3 reads CASSPDGGGNEQFF. CDR3 in DNA: TGTGCCAGCAGCCCCGACGGGGGAGGCAATGAGCAGTTCTTC.